The rows below give T cell receptor beta chains drawn from one sample of a study of T cells in Graves' hyperthyroidism and ophthalmopathy. TCRdb independently ran MiXCR on the multiplex PCR reads; one entry per CDR3 protein. This sample has about 640,000 distinct CDR3 sequences; less than 25% occur once, and the top ten carry under 35%. Input material: blood. These receptors were collected from a man aged 30 to 39 with Graves' ophthalmopathy. Each CDR3 is given with its conserved first and last residue. D genes are given only for firm matches. A row's size may be missing; if present it is once, few, many or a size class.

clone_size j_call v_call d_call cdr3_nt cdr3_aa
once TRBJ2-7 TRBV10-3 . TGTGCCATCAGTGACCCTGAGCACTACGAGCAGTACTTC CAISDPEHYEQYF
many TRBJ1-2 TRBV18 TRBD1 TGTGCCAGCTCACCAGAAGGACAGGGGCTGGGCGGCTACACCTTC CASSPEGQGLGGYTF
few TRBJ1-2 TRBV6-5 . TGTGCCAGCAGTTTGACCATCGTACCGACCTATGGCTACACCTTC CASSLTIVPTYGYTF
. TRBJ2-2 TRBV7-9 TRBD2 TGTGCCAGCAGTTCAAGCGGAGGACTAGCGGGAGTTACCGGGGAGCTGTTTTTT CASSSSGGLAGVTGELFF
many TRBJ2-3 TRBV5-1 . TGCGCCAGCACCCCAGATACGCAGTATTTT CASTPDTQYF
. TRBJ2-2 TRBV11-2 TRBD1 TGTGCCAGCAGCTTAGGAGGGGGCTATGCCGGGGAGCTGTTTTTT CASSLGGGYAGELFF
many TRBJ2-5 TRBV11-1 TRBD1 TGTGCCAGCAGCTTAGGGACAGGGAAGCTAGAGACCCAGTACTTC CASSLGTGKLETQYF
. TRBJ1-4 TRBV9 . TGTGCCAGCAGCGTAGTCGACGGCGAAAAACTGTTTTTT CASSVVDGEKLFF
many TRBJ1-3 TRBV2 . TGTGCCAGCAGTGAAGAATGGGTCGGAAACACCATATATTTT CASSEEWVGNTIYF
many TRBJ2-7 TRBV12-3/TRBV12-4 . TGTGCCAGCGGCCCGACAGGGACTACGAGCGAGCAGTACTTC CASGPTGTTSEQYF
many TRBJ1-1 TRBV20-1 TRBD1 TGCAGTGCTACCAAGGACAGGGGCACGGTAGCTTTCTTT CSATKDRGTVAFF
. TRBJ2-1 TRBV7-9 TRBD2 TGTGCCAGCAGCTTAGCGTATACTCCCCGGGCCTCTGGGGGGGGGGAGCAGTTCTTC CASSLAYTPRASGGGEQFF
. TRBJ2-6 TRBV28 . TGTGCCAGCAGTTCCTTCGGGACCCCGGGGGCCAACGTCCTGACTTTC CASSSFGTPGANVLTF
few TRBJ1-1 TRBV6-1 TRBD1 TGTGCCAGCAGTGACGAGGAAGGGGGCGCAAGGGTGAACACTGAAGCTTTCTTT CASSDEEGGARVNTEAFF
. TRBJ2-2 TRBV4-1 . TGCGCCAGCAGCCAAGAAGGGCCTCCGAACACCGGGGAGCTGTTTTTT CASSQEGPPNTGELFF
few TRBJ1-5 TRBV19 . TGTGCCAGTAGGGCCCCCAAGGAGCCCCAGCATTTT CASRAPKEPQHF
. TRBJ2-7 TRBV5-1 . TGCGCCAGCAGCCCCGACAGAAGCGTTTACGAGCAGTACTTC CASSPDRSVYEQYF
. TRBJ2-3 TRBV6-1 . TGTGCCAGCAGAATAGGGGCGCGAGATACGCAGTATTTT CASRIGARDTQYF
. TRBJ2-2 TRBV5-1 . TGCGCCAGCAGCTTAAGGGGCAATGGCGGGGAGCTGTTTTTT CASSLRGNGGELFF
many TRBJ2-7 TRBV27 . TGTGCCAGCAGCCCATGGGACAACACTATCCACCGGGACAAAGCCCGCGAGCAGTACTTC CASSPWDNTIHRDKAREQYF
few TRBJ2-2 TRBV6-2/TRBV6-3 TRBD2 TGTGCCAGCAGTTACTCGGGCGGGAGTGTAACCGGGGAGCTGTTTTTT CASSYSGGSVTGELFF
. TRBJ2-2 TRBV14 TRBD1 TGTGCCAGCAGCCAGATGGACAGGGTCACCGGGGAGCTGTTTTTT CASSQMDRVTGELFF
few TRBJ1-2 TRBV20-1 . TGCAGTGCTAGAAAGGTGGCAGGGAGTTCTGTCTACACCTTC CSARKVAGSSVYTF
. TRBJ2-7 TRBV6-1 TRBD1 TGTGCCAGCAGTGAGGGACAGCCCTCGAACGCCTACGAGCAGTACTTC CASSEGQPSNAYEQYF
. TRBJ2-4 TRBV7-8 TRBD1 TGTGCCAGCAGCTTAAGTCGGGGACAGGGGCAAAACATTCAGTACTTC CASSLSRGQGQNIQYF
few TRBJ1-5 TRBV28 . TGTGCCAGCAGTTTTTTCCCAGGGAGTCAGCCCCAGCATTTT CASSFFPGSQPQHF
. TRBJ2-7 TRBV28 TRBD2 TGTGCCAGCAGTCTAGCGGAGGGCTACGAGCAGTACTTC CASSLAEGYEQYF
many TRBJ1-2 TRBV12-3/TRBV12-4 . TGTGCCAGCAGACTATCGACAGGAGGCTATGGCTACACCTTC CASRLSTGGYGYTF
few TRBJ2-7 TRBV7-2 . TGTGCCAGCAGCCGACAAGGGGGTCCGCGCGAGCAGTACTTC CASSRQGGPREQYF
few TRBJ1-4 TRBV4-2 . TGTGCCAGCAGCCAAGATACAAGGGAAAAACTGTTTTTT CASSQDTREKLFF
. TRBJ2-4 TRBV5-6 . TGTGCCAGCAGCTTCTCCGGACAGAGAAACATTCAGTACTTC CASSFSGQRNIQYF
. TRBJ2-2 TRBV2 TRBD2 TGTGCCAGCAGGAGACTAGCGGGGAGCACCGGGGAGCTGTTTTTT CASRRLAGSTGELFF
few TRBJ1-5 TRBV19 . TGTGCCAGTAGTGAGACCCGGGGGGGGAATCAGCCCCAGCATTTT CASSETRGGNQPQHF
few TRBJ2-7 TRBV18 TRBD1 TGTGCCAGCTCACCTGATTGGGACAGGGGCGGCGAGCGGTACTTC CASSPDWDRGGERYF
many TRBJ1-1 TRBV28 . TGTGCCAGCAGTACAGATCTCACTGAAGCTTTCTTT CASSTDLTEAFF
few TRBJ2-3 TRBV5-1 . TGCGCTAGCAGCTCCTTCCCCCGGGGGGGGACAGGGAGTGTAGATACGCAGTATTTT CASSSFPRGGTGSVDTQYF
. TRBJ2-7 TRBV15 . TGTGCCACCAGCTCCCGCCCTTTCTACGAGCAGTACTTC CATSSRPFYEQYF
many TRBJ1-5 TRBV28 . TGTGCCAGCAGTTTAATCAAAGCCATAAGCAATCAGCCCCAGCATTTT CASSLIKAISNQPQHF
few TRBJ2-2 TRBV5-4 TRBD1 TGTGCCAGCAGCTTGGGGAGGACAGGGGACACCGGGGAGCTGTTTTTT CASSLGRTGDTGELFF
many TRBJ1-2 TRBV30 TRBD1 TGTGCCTGGTATGGACAGGGTTTTGGCTACACCTTC CAWYGQGFGYTF
. TRBJ2-1 TRBV5-6 TRBD2 TGTGCCAGCAGCGAGACTAGCGGGAGGGAGCAGTTCTTC CASSETSGREQFF